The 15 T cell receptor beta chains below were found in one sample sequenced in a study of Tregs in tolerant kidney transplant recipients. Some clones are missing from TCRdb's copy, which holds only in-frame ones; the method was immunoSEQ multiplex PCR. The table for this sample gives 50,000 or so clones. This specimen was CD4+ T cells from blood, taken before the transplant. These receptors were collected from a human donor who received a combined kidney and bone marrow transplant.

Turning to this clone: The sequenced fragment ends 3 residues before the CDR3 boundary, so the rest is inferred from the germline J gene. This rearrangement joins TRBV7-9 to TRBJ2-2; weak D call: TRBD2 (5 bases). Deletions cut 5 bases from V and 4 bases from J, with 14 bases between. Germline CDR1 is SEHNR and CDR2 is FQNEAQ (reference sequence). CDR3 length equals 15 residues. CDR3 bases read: TGTGCCAGCAGCCGCCCCAGCCGGGGCACCGGGGAG. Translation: CASSRPSRGTGE. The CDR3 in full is CASSRPSRGTGELFF. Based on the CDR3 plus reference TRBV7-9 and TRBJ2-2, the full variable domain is DTGVSQNPRHKITKRGQNVTFRCDPISEHNRLYWYRQTLGQGPEFLTYFQNEAQLEKSRLLSDRFSAERPKGSFSTLEIQRTEQGDSAMYLCASSRPSRGTGELFFGEGSRLTVL.

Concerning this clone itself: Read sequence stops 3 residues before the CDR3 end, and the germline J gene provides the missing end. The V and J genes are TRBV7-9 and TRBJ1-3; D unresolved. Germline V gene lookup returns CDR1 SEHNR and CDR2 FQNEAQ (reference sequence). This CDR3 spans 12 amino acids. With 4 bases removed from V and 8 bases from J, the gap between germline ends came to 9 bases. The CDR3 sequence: CASSSGRDTIYF. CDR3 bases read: TGTGCCAGCAGCTCTGGGCGCGACACC.

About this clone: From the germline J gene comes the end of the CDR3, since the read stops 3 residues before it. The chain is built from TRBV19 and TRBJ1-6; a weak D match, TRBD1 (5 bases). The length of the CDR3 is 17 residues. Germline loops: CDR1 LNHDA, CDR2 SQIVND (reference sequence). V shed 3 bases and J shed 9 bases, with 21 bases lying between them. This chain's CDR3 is CASSIRGAGSGGSPLHF. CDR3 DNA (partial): TGTGCCAGTAGTATCCGGGGCGCTGGGTCCGGGGGTTCACCC.

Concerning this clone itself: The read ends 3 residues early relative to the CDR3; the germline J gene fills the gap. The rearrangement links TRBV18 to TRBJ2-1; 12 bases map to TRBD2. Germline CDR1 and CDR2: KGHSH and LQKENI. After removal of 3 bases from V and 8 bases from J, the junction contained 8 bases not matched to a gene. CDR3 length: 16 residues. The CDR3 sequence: CASSPTTSGSSDEQFF. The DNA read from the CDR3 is TGTGCCAGCTCACCTACGACTAGCGGGAGTTCTGATGAG.

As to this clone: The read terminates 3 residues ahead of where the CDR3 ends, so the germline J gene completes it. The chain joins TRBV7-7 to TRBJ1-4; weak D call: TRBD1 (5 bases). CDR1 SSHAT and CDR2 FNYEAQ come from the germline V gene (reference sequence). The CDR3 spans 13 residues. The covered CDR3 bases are TGTGCCAGCAGCTTAGGCCGAGGGGAAGAA. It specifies CASSLGRGEE. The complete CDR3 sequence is CASSLGRGEELFF.

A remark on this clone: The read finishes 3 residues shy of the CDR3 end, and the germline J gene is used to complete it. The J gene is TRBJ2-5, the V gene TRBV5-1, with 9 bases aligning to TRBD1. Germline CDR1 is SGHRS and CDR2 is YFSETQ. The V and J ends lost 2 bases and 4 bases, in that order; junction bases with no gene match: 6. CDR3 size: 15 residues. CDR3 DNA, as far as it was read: TGCGCCAGCAGCTTACCGGGACAGGGTGCAGAGACC. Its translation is CASSLPGQGAET. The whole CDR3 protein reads CASSLPGQGAETQYF.

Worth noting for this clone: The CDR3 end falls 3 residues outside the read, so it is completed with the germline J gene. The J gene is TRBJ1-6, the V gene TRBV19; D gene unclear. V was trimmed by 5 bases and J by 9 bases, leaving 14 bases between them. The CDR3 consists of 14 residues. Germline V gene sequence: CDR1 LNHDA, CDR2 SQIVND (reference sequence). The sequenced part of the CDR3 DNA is TGTGCCAGTAGTGTTCGTGGCGCAGGTTCACCC. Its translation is CASSVRGAGSP. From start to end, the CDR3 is CASSVRGAGSPLHF.

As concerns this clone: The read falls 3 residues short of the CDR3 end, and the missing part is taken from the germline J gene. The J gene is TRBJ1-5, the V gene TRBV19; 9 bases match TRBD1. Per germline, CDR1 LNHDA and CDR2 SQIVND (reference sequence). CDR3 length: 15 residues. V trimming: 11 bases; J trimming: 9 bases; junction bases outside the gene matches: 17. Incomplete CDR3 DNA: TGTGCCGCTTCGACTCAGGGACAGGGAGGGGGGCCC. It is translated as CAASTQGQGGGP. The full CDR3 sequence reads CAASTQGQGGGPQHF.

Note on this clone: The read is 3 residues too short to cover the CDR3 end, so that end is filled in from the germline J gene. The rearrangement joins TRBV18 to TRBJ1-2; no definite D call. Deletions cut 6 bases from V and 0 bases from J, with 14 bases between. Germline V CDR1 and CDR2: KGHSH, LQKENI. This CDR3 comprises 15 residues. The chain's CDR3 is CASSQARSPNYGYTF. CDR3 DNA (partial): TGTGCCAGCTCTCAGGCACGGAGTCCTAACTATGGC.

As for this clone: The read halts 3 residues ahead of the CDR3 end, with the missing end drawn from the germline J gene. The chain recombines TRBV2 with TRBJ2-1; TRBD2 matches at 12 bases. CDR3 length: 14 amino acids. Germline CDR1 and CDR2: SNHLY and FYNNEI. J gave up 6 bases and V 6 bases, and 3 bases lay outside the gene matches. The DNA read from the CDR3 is TGTGCCAGCAGACTAGCGGGGGGTGGCAATGAG. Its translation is CASRLAGGGNE. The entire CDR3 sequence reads CASRLAGGGNEQFF.

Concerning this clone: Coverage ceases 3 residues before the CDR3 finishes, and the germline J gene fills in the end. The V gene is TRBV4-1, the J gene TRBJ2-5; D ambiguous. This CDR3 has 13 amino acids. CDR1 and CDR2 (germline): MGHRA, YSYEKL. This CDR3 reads CASSQPTVQTQYF. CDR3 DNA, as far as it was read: TGCGCCAGCAGCCAACCCACAGTTCAAACC.

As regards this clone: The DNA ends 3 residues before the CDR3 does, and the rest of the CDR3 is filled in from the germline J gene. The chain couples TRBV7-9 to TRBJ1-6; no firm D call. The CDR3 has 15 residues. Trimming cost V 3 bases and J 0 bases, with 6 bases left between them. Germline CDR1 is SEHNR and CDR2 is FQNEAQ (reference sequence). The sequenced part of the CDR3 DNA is TGTGCCAGCAGCTTGACAAGCTCCTATAATTCACCC. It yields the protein CASSLTSSYNSP. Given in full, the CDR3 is CASSLTSSYNSPLHF.

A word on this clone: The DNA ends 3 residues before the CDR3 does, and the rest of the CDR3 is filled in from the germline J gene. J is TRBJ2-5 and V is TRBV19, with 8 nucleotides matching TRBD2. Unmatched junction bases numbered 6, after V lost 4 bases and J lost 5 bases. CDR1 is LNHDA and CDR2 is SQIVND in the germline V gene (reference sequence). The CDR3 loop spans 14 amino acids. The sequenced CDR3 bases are TGTGCCAGTAGTAAGACTAGCGCCATCGAGACC. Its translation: CASSKTSAIET. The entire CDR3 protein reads CASSKTSAIETQYF.

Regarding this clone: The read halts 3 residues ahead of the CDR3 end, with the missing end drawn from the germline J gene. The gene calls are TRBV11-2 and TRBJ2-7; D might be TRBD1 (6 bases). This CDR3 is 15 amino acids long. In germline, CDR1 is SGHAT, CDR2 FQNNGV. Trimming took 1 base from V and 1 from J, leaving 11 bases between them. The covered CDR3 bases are TGTGCCAGCAGCTTAGGTATAAGGGGGTCCTACGAG. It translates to CASSLGIRGSYE. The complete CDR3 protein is CASSLGIRGSYEQYF. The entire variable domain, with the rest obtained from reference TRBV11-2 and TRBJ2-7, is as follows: EAGVAQSPRYKIIEKRQSVAFWCNPISGHATLYWYQQILGQGPKLLIQFQNNGVVDDSQLPKDRFSAERLKGVDSTLKIQPAKLEDSAVYLCASSLGIRGSYEQYFGPGTRLTVT.

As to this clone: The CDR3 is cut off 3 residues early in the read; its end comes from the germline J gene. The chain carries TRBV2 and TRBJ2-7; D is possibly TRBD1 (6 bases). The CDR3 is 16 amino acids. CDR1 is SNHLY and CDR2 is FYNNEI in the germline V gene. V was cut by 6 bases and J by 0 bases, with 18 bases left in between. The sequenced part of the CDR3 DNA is TGTGCCAGCAGCCAAACTCTCGGGACAAACTCCTACGAG. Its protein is CASSQTLGTNSYE. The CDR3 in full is CASSQTLGTNSYEQYF.